This TCR beta chain was retrieved from a study of blood T cell repertoires in COVID-19. Background on the study: T cells, B-cell-depleted T cells, or PBMCs provided the cDNA or gDNA that served as material.

The study recruited people aged about 18 to 90 years across approximately 23 US areas. Membership in each cohort depended on participant-reported clinical history. Using immunoSEQ multiplex PCR, the repertoire was profiled, and TCRdb retains in-frame clones only, with some absent. The data hold about 300,000 clones, with approximately 90% observed a single time. The J segment lost 3 bases and the V segment lost 6 bases, leaving 1 base of the junction unmatched. Germline V gives CDR1 LNHDA, CDR2 SQIVND (reference sequence). The CDR3 contains 14 residues. The sequencing input was PBMCs or T cells enriched from blood (not recorded which). The chain links TRBV19 to TRBJ2-6; 8 nucleotides agree with TRBD1. This receptor was taken from a man aged 30 to 45 who had recovered from COVID-19. Here the CDR3 reads CASRDRVGANVLTF. CDR3 DNA: TGTGCCAGTAGGGACAGGGTTGGGGCCAACGTCCTGACTTTC.